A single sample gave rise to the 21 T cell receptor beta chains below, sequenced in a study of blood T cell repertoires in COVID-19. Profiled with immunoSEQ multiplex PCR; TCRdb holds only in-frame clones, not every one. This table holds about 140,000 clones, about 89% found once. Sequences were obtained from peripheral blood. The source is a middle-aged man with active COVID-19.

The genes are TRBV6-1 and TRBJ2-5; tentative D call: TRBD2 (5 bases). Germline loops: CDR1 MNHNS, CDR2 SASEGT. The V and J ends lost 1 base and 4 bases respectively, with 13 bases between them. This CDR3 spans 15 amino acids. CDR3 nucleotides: TGTGCCAGCAGTGAAGGATTCGGGGTTGTAGAGACCCAGTACTTC. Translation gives CASSEGFGVVETQYF.

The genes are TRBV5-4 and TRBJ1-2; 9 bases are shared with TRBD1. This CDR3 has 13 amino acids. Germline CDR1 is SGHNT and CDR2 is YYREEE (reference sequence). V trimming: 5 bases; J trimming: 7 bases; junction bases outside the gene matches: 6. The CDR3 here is CASSNRGRGGYTF. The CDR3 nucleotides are TGTGCCAGCAGTAACAGGGGGCGCGGTGGCTACACCTTC.

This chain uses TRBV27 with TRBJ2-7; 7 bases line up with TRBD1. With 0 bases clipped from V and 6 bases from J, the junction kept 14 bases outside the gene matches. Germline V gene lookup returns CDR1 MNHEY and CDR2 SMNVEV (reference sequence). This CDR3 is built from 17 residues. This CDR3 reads CASSLSLGTPKGAEQYF. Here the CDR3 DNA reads TGTGCCAGCAGTTTATCGCTTGGGACCCCAAAGGGGGCCGAGCAGTACTTC.

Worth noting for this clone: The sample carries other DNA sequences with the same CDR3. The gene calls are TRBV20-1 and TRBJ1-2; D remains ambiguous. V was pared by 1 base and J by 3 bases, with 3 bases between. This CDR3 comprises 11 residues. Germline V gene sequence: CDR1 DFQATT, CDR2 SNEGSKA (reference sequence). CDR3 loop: CSARGDYGYTF. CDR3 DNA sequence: TGCAGTGCTAGAGGAGACTATGGCTACACCTTC.

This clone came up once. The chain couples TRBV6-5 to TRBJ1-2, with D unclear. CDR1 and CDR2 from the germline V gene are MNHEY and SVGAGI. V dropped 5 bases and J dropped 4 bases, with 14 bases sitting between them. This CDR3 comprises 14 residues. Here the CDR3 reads CASSIGEGPYGYTF. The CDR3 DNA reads TGTGCCAGCAGTATTGGGGAGGGTCCCTATGGCTACACCTTC.

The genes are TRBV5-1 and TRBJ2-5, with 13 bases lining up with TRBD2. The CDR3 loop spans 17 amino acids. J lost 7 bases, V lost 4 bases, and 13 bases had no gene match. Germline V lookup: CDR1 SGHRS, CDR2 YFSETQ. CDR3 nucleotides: TGCGCCAGCAGCCCAAGGACTAGCGGGGGTTTTACGTGGACCCAGTACTTC. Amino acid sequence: CASSPRTSGGFTWTQYF.

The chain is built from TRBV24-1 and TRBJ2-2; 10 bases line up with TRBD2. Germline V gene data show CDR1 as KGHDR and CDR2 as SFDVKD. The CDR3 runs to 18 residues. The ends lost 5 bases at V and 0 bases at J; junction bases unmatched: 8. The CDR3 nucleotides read TGTGCCACCAGTGGGTCTAGCGGGGGCCCGTCGAACACCGGGGAGCTGTTTTTT. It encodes CATSGSSGGPSNTGELFF.

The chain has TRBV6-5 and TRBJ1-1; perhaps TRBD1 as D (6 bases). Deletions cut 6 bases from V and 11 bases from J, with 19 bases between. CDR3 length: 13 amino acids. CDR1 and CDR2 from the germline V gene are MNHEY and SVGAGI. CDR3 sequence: CASSPETGLWAFF. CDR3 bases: TGTGCCAGCAGCCCAGAAACAGGGTTATGGGCTTTCTTT.

The CDR3 bases are TGTGCCAGCTCCCTCGGACAGCCAAACATGAACACTGAAGCTTTCTTT. Translation: CASSLGQPNMNTEAFF. The chain couples TRBV18 to TRBJ1-1; the D gene is possibly TRBD1 (6 bases). Germline CDR1 is KGHSH and CDR2 is LQKENI. V shed 6 bases and J shed 0 bases, with 17 bases lying between them. CDR3 length: 16 amino acids.

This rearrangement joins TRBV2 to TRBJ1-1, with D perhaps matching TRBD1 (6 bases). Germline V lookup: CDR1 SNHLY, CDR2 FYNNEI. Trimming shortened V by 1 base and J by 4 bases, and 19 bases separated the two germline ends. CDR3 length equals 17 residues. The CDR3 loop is CASSEERKGGRVTEAFF. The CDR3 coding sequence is TGTGCCAGCAGTGAAGAAAGAAAGGGGGGGAGGGTCACTGAAGCTTTCTTT.

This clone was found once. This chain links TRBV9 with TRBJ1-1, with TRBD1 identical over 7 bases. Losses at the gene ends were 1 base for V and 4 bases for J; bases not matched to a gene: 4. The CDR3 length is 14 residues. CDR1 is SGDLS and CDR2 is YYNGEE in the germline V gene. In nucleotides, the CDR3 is TGTGCCAGCAGCGTAAGGGCAGGGGGCACTGAAGCTTTCTTT. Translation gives CASSVRAGGTEAFF.

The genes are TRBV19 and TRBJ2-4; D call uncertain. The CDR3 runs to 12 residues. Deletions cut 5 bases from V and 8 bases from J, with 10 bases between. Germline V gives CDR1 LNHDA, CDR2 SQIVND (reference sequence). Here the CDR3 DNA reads TGTGCCAGTAGTTCAAGCCGGGACATTCAGTACTTC. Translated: CASSSSRDIQYF.

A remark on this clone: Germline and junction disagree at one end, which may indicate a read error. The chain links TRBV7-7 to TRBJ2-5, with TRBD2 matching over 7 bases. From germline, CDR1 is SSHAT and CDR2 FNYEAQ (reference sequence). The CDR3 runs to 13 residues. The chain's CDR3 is CASSPGEGQTQYF. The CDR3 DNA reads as TGTGCTAGCAGCCCGGGGGAGGGACAGACCCAGTACTTC. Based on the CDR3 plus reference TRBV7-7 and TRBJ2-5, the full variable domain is GAGVSQSPRYKVTKRGQDVTLRCDPISSHATLYWYQQALGQGPEFLTYFNYEAQPDKSGLPSDRFSAERPEGSISTLTIQRTEQRDSAMYRCASSPGEGQTQYFGPGTRLLVL.

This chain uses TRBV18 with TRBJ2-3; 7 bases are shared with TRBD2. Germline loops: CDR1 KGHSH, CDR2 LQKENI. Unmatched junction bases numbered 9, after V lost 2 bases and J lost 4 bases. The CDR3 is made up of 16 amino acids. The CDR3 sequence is CASSPGLAVLPDTQYF. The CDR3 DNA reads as TGTGCCAGCTCACCAGGGCTAGCGGTCCTTCCAGATACGCAGTATTTT.

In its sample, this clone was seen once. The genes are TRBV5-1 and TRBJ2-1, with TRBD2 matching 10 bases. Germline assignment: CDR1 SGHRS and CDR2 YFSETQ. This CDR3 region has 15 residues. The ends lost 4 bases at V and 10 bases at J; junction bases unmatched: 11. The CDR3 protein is CASSRSGGDPLEQFF. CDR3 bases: TGCGCCAGCAGCCGAAGCGGGGGGGACCCGCTAGAGCAGTTCTTC.

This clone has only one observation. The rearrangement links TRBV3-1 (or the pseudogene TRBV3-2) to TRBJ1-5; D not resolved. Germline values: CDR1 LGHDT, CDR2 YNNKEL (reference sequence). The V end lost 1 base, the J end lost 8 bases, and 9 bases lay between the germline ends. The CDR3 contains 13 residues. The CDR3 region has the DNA TGTGCCAGCAGCCAAGGTATTCGGGAGCCCCAGCATTTT. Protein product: CASSQGIREPQHF.

DNA of the CDR3: TGCGCCAGCAGCTTGGCCCCAGGGGCCTCTTCTAACGAGCAGTACTTC. Protein: CASSLAPGASSNEQYF. The chain joins TRBV5-1 to TRBJ2-7; the D gene is possibly TRBD1 (6 bases). The CDR3 is 16 amino acids. With 0 bases removed from V and 5 bases from J, the gap between germline ends came to 18 bases. The germline CDR1 and CDR2 sequences are SGHRS and YFSETQ.

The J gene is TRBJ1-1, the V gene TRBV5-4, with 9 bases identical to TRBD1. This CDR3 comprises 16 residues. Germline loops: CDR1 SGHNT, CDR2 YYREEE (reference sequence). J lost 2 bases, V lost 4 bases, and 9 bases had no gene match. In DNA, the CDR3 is TGTGCCAGCAGCCCCACAGGGGGCAAAGGAAACACTGAAGCTTTCTTT. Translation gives CASSPTGGKGNTEAFF.

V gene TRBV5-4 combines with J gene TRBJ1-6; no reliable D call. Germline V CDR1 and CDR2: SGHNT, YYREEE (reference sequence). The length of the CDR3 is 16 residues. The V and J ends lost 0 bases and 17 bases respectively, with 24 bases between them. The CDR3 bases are TGTGCCAGCAGCTTGGGGCCGAATTCCCTTGTCCCCGCCATCCACTTT. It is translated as CASSLGPNSLVPAIHF.

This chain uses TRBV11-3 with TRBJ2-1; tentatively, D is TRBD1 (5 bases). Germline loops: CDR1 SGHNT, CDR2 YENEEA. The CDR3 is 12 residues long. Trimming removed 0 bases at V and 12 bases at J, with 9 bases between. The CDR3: CASSLEAGRQFF. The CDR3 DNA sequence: TGTGCCAGCAGCTTAGAGGCAGGGCGGCAGTTCTTC.

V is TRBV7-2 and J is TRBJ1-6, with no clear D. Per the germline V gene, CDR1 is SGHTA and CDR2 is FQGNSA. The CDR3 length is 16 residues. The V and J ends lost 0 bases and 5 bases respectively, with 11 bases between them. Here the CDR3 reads CASSLASGRNNSPLHF. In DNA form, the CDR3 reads TGTGCCAGCAGCTTAGCGTCCGGGAGGAATAATTCACCCCTCCACTTT.